Detailed here is one T cell receptor beta chain. Antigen specificity is unknown. This entry is derived from a study of cytomegalovirus exposure and HLA in healthy donors. General study points: A later analysis found that most CMV-associated TCR beta chains appeared HLA-restricted.

The PCR was carried out with 60 Vbeta primers and 13 Jbeta primers. Sequencing was performed with immunoSEQ multiplex PCR; in TCRdb, only in-frame clones are kept and a portion is missing. The sample shows roughly 45,000 clones, about 60% of them seen only once. Donors counted as nominally healthy when sampled, yet unrecorded immune exposures were likely. The ends lost 5 bases at V and 1 base at J; junction bases unmatched: 5. This CDR3 region has 15 residues. The germline V gene has CDR1 LNHDA and CDR2 SQIVND (reference sequence). The genes are TRBV19 and TRBJ1-5; 7 positions agree with TRBD1. The sequenced sample was PBMCs. The TCR comes from a human donor in good health. CDR3 DNA sequence: TGTGCCAGTAGTTTCATGGACAGGAGCAATCAGCCCCAGCATTTT. This codes for CASSFMDRSNQPQHF.